The source of this T cell receptor beta chain is a study of tumor and adjacent non-tumor tissue in lung cancer. This CDR3 has 12 residues. The V gene's germline CDR1 is MNHNS and CDR2 SASEGT. Three rounds of nested PCR, following a modified ARM-PCR protocol, produced the TCRbeta library. One entry per CDR3 protein results from TCRdb running MiXCR on the multiplex PCR reads. The sample has just over 200,000 distinct CDR3 sequences, 70% to 75% seen once. No cell sorting was done before RNA was extracted from the tissue. To note about this clonotype: A read error may account for a junction end that differs from germline.

This chain connects TRBV6-1 to TRBJ2-7; no clear D. This clonotype was obtained from a man in his fifties or sixties with non-small cell lung cancer. The sample consisted of lung tumor tissue. This CDR3 is CASRDTPTEPYF. In DNA, the CDR3 is TGTGCCAGCAGAGACACTCCGACGGAGCCGTACTTC.